Below, 18 T cell receptor beta chains from the same sample are listed, as sequenced in a study of shared clonotypes between healthy human individuals. Only in-frame clones appear in the TCRdb table, and some are missing; sequencing was by immunoSEQ multiplex PCR. The table records about 590,000 clones, nearly 97% of them present only once. Naive CD8 cells, CD45RO-negative and positively selected for CCR7, excluded terminally differentiated effector memory CD45RA+ cells. Sequences were obtained from naive CD8+ T cells sorted from blood. These receptors originate from a woman between 25 and 40 years old in good health.

The chain couples TRBV19 to TRBJ2-3; D might be TRBD2 (6 bases). This CDR3 is built from 12 residues. V lost 1 base and J 11 bases, leaving 10 bases between the germline ends. In germline, CDR1 is LNHDA, CDR2 SQIVND (reference sequence). The CDR3 spells CASSIGGGGQYF. CDR3 bases: TGTGCCAGTAGTATAGGGGGAGGCGGGCAGTATTTT.

The rearrangement joins TRBV11-3 to TRBJ2-5; TRBD2 matches 9 bases. V lost 6 bases, J lost 5 bases, and 4 bases stayed unmatched. Germline CDR1 SGHNT, CDR2 YENEEA. The CDR3 has 13 amino acids. The CDR3 DNA reads as TGTGCCAGCAGGACTAGCGGCGATGAGACCCAGTACTTC. Its protein product is CASRTSGDETQYF.

This chain uses TRBV29-1 with TRBJ2-1, with unresolved D. V lost 6 bases, J lost 0 bases, and 3 bases lay in between. The length of the CDR3 is 11 residues. Germline V CDR1 and CDR2: SQVTM, ANQGSEA. CDR3 protein: CSVSSYNEQFF. The CDR3, as DNA: TGCAGCGTGAGCTCCTACAATGAGCAGTTCTTC.

The rearrangement joins TRBV4-1 to TRBJ1-5, with TRBD1 identical over 8 bases. V was clipped by 2 bases and J by 6 bases; unmatched bases: 9. The CDR3 has 16 amino acids. The germline V gene encodes CDR1 MGHRA and CDR2 YSYEKL. CDR3 protein: CASSQPGTGASQPQHF. CDR3 coding DNA: TGCGCCAGCAGCCAACCCGGGACAGGTGCCTCTCAGCCCCAGCATTTT.

The CDR3 DNA follows: TGTGCCTGGAGTGTAGAGGGCGGTCGGGGCTACACCTTC. The encoded protein is CAWSVEGGRGYTF. This chain connects TRBV30 to TRBJ1-2, with no clear D. Germline CDR1 GTSNPN, CDR2 SVGIG (reference sequence). CDR3 length: 13 residues. The V end was cut by 0 bases, the J end by 8 bases, with 13 bases between.

To note about this clone: Other DNA sequences within the sample encode an identical CDR3. V and J are TRBV5-5 and TRBJ1-1; D not resolved. Germline CDR1 and CDR2: SGHKS and YYEKEE (reference sequence). Deletions cut 0 bases from V and 0 bases from J, with 3 bases between. CDR3 length: 13 amino acids. The CDR3 coding sequence is TGTGCCAGCAGCTTGGGGCTGAACACTGAAGCTTTCTTT. It is translated as CASSLGLNTEAFF.

V is TRBV2 and J is TRBJ2-7; 8 bases line up with TRBD2. The ends lost 6 bases at V and 0 bases at J; junction bases unmatched: 4. Germline V gene lookup returns CDR1 SNHLY and CDR2 FYNNEI. The CDR3 is 14 amino acids. This chain's CDR3 is CASRELADSYEQYF. In nucleotides, the CDR3 is TGTGCCAGCAGAGAACTAGCGGACTCCTACGAGCAGTACTTC.

V is TRBV5-4 and J is TRBJ1-1; perhaps TRBD1 as D (5 bases). The V and J ends lost 7 bases and 0 bases respectively, with 13 bases between them. Germline values: CDR1 SGHNT, CDR2 YYREEE (reference sequence). This CDR3 contains 14 residues. Here the CDR3 reads CASLGGPVNTEAFF. CDR3 sequence (DNA): TGTGCCAGCTTGGGGGGTCCCGTGAACACTGAAGCTTTCTTT.

The J gene is TRBJ2-3, the V gene TRBV28; 12 nucleotides match TRBD2. The CDR3 extends over 20 amino acids. Per germline, CDR1 MDHEN and CDR2 SYDVKM. The V and J ends lost 4 bases and 1 base, in that order; junction bases with no gene match: 15. CDR3 residues: CASSSFRTSGIFDRTDTQYF. CDR3 in DNA: TGTGCCAGCAGTTCATTTAGGACTAGCGGGATATTTGATCGCACAGATACGCAGTATTTT.

Remarks on this clone: In the same sample, other DNA sequences code for this CDR3. This sequence joins TRBV19 and TRBJ2-7, with 10 bases that match TRBD2. CDR1 and CDR2 (germline): LNHDA, SQIVND (reference sequence). V lost 2 bases to trimming and J lost 4 bases; unmatched junction nucleotides: 5. This CDR3 has 15 residues. The CDR3 here is CASSIHLAGAYEQYF. The CDR3 DNA follows: TGTGCCAGTAGTATACACCTAGCGGGAGCATACGAGCAGTACTTC.

This chain joins TRBV6-5 and TRBJ1-1; 9 positions agree with TRBD1. This CDR3 region has 16 residues. V was pared by 2 bases and J by 1 base, with 5 bases of the junction left unmatched. From germline, CDR1 is MNHEY and CDR2 SVGAGI. This chain's CDR3 is CASSYRPGQGNTEAFF. Written as DNA, the CDR3 is TGTGCCAGCAGTTACCGGCCGGGACAGGGGAACACTGAAGCTTTCTTT.

The gene calls are TRBV27 and TRBJ1-2; tentative D call: TRBD1 (5 bases). Trimming removed 4 bases from V and 4 bases from J, with 13 bases in between. The V gene's germline CDR1 is MNHEY and CDR2 SMNVEV (reference sequence). The CDR3 contains 14 residues. The CDR3 loop reads CASSSLPGFYGYTF. As DNA, the CDR3 is TGTGCCAGCAGTTCTCTCCCAGGGTTCTATGGCTACACCTTC.

Of note for this clone: The sample has other DNA sequences that encode this CDR3 too. Here the CDR3 reads CASSVGLAGGYEQYF. In nucleotides, the CDR3 is TGTGCCAGCAGCGTAGGACTAGCGGGAGGGTACGAGCAGTACTTC. This chain joins TRBV9 and TRBJ2-7; 14 nucleotides match TRBD2. J was trimmed by 4 bases and V by 0 bases; bases with no gene match: 0. Germline values: CDR1 SGDLS, CDR2 YYNGEE. This CDR3 is 15 amino acids long.

The gene calls are TRBV19 and TRBJ1-1; D is unresolved. The CDR3 spans 14 residues. With 3 bases removed from V and 0 bases from J, the gap between germline ends came to 8 bases. CDR1 is LNHDA and CDR2 is SQIVND in the germline V gene (reference sequence). The CDR3 spells CASSILTMNTEAFF. CDR3 in DNA: TGTGCCAGTAGTATCTTGACAATGAACACTGAAGCTTTCTTT.

The chain carries TRBV19 and TRBJ2-5; TRBD1 aligns across 7 bases. J gave up 2 bases and V 4 bases, and 1 base lay outside the gene matches. This CDR3 is 13 amino acids long. Germline V lookup: CDR1 LNHDA, CDR2 SQIVND (reference sequence). CDR3 residues: CASSSRGQETQYF. The CDR3 DNA follows: TGTGCCAGTAGTAGCAGGGGGCAAGAGACCCAGTACTTC.

CDR3: CASSLYELTAFSAGELFF. DNA for the CDR3: TGTGCCAGCAGCTTGTACGAGTTGACCGCTTTTAGTGCCGGGGAGCTGTTTTTT. The chain combines TRBV5-5 with TRBJ2-2; D is uncertain. The CDR3 has 18 residues. Germline V gene data show CDR1 as SGHKS and CDR2 as YYEKEE (reference sequence). Trimming left V 1 base short and J 6 bases short, with 22 bases between.

V gene TRBV5-1 combines with J gene TRBJ2-7, with D tentatively TRBD1 (5 bases). Trimming removed 0 bases from V and 3 bases from J, with 7 bases in between. The V gene's germline CDR1 is SGHRS and CDR2 YFSETQ. This CDR3 comprises 13 residues. The CDR3: CASSLGQLYEQYF. The DNA of the CDR3 is TGCGCCAGCAGCTTGGGACAGCTCTACGAGCAGTACTTC.

Concerning this clone: The sample has other DNA sequences that encode this CDR3 too. The CDR3: CAWSLGTEAFF. CDR3 in DNA: TGTGCCTGGAGTTTGGGCACTGAAGCTTTCTTT. The genes are TRBV30 and TRBJ1-1; D is unresolved. V was shortened by 2 bases and J by 4 bases, with 5 bases between the two germline ends. The CDR3 spans 11 residues. Germline values: CDR1 GTSNPN, CDR2 SVGIG (reference sequence).